Listed here are 4 T cell receptor beta chains from one sample, sequenced in a study of cytomegalovirus exposure and HLA in healthy donors. Vbeta (60) and Jbeta (13) primers were used in the PCR. The table came from immunoSEQ multiplex PCR; TCRdb's copy has only in-frame clones and leaves some out. The sample lists 130,000 to 150,000 clones, roughly 82% occurring once. Sequencing was done on a sample of PBMCs. These receptors came from a young man in good health and CMV-seropositive.

Regarding this clone: The junction departs from the called germline gene at one end, perhaps through a read error. The chain combines TRBV2 with TRBJ1-1; unclear D gene. Per the germline V gene, CDR1 is SNHLY and CDR2 is FYNNEI. The CDR3 has 14 residues. The CDR3 region is CASSEVLGQLEAFF. CDR3 DNA sequence: TGTGCCAGCAGCGAAGTGCTAGGTCAGCTTGAAGCTTTCTTT.

As DNA, the CDR3 is TGTGCCAGCAGTCACCCGGGACAGGGGCTTAAGTTAAATCAGCCCCAGCATTTT. This gives the protein CASSHPGQGLKLNQPQHF. The chain recombines TRBV28 with TRBJ1-5, with TRBD1 identical over 10 bases. V was clipped by 5 bases and J by 4 bases; unmatched bases: 14. This CDR3 spans 18 amino acids. Germline CDR1 MDHEN, CDR2 SYDVKM. Looking up the rest from reference TRBV28 and TRBJ1-5 gives the full variable domain: DVKVTQSSRYLVKRTGEKVFLECVQDMDHENMFWYRQDPGLGLRLIYFSYDVKMKEKGDIPEGYSVSREKKERFSLILESASTNQTSMYLCASSHPGQGLKLNQPQHFGDGTRLSIL.

The gene calls are TRBV18 and TRBJ1-2; 9 bases line up with TRBD1. CDR1 and CDR2 from the germline V gene are KGHSH and LQKENI. Trimming removed 0 bases from V and 6 bases from J; junction bases left unmatched: 5. The CDR3 extends over 15 amino acids. CDR3 loop: CASSPPIWDRDGYTF. CDR3 sequence (DNA): TGTGCCAGCTCACCACCGATTTGGGACAGGGATGGCTACACCTTC.

The chain employs TRBV6-5 and TRBJ1-1; D is possibly TRBD1 (5 bases). The CDR3 is 11 amino acids. Trimming left V 6 bases short and J 10 bases short, with 12 bases between. Germline V gene sequence: CDR1 MNHEY, CDR2 SVGAGI. The CDR3, as DNA: TGTGCCAGCAGCCAGGGTTGGGGAGCTTTCTTT. It translates to CASSQGWGAFF.